A selection of T cell receptor beta chains follows, all from one sample in a study of T cell repertoires in ileal Crohn's disease. Sequenced by immunoSEQ multiplex PCR; TCRdb stores in-frame clones only, minus some. Of fewer than 10,000 clones in the sample, 80% were seen once. What was sequenced was ileal tissue. Receptors originate from an adult with Crohn's disease. Both conserved end residues are part of each CDR3. D genes are given only for firm matches. Clone size is shown for a subset of rows, as once, few, many or a class of expanded clone.

TRBJ2-1 NA TRBD2 TRBV5-1 CASSGAGWQGNEQFF TGCGCCAGCAGCGGAGCGGGGTGGCAGGGCAATGAGCAGTTCTTC
TRBJ1-1 NA NA TRBV19 CASSIDRDTEAFF TGTGCCAGTAGTATAGACAGAGACACTGAAGCTTTCTTT
TRBJ2-7 NA NA TRBV5-1 CASSSGADEQYF TGCGCCAGCAGCTCGGGAGCGGACGAGCAGTACTTC
TRBJ2-5 NA NA TRBV6-1 CASSDAPGTQYF TGTGCCAGCAGTGATGCCCCTGGGACCCAGTACTTC
TRBJ1-2 NA NA TRBV2 CASSVSSGYTF TGTGCCAGCAGTGTCTCATCAGGCTACACCTTC
TRBJ2-5 NA NA TRBV7-8 CASSDLAGETQYF TGTGCCAGCAGCGACCTCGCGGGGGAGACCCAGTACTTC
TRBJ1-5 NA NA TRBV19 CASSKQGNQPQHF TGTGCCAGTAGTAAGCAGGGGAATCAGCCCCAGCATTTT
TRBJ2-7 NA NA TRBV7-2 CASSFPLASSYEQYF TGTGCCAGCAGCTTTCCACTGGCGAGCTCCTACGAGCAGTACTTC
TRBJ2-7 NA TRBD2 TRBV2 CASSGSSGRSPDEQYF TGTGCCAGCAGTGGGTCAAGCGGGAGGAGCCCCGACGAGCAGTACTTC
TRBJ2-7 NA NA TRBV25-1 CASSGNRGPTYEQYF TGTGCCAGCAGTGGCAATCGGGGGCCCACCTACGAGCAGTACTTC
TRBJ2-2 NA TRBD1 TRBV2 CASRDRGIAGELFF TGTGCCAGCAGGGACAGGGGTATAGCCGGGGAGCTGTTTTTT
TRBJ2-3 NA TRBD2 TRBV6-1 CASSEVPGTSGRRVGITDTQYF TGTGCCAGCAGTGAAGTACCCGGGACTAGCGGGAGACGGGTGGGGATCACAGATACGCAGTATTTT
TRBJ1-2 NA NA TRBV5-4 CASSFTGTDGYTF TGTGCCAGCAGCTTCACAGGTACGGATGGCTACACCTTC
TRBJ2-1 NA NA TRBV7-3 CASSQSPLGSGSYNEQFF TGTGCCAGCAGTCAAAGTCCCCTGGGTAGCGGCTCCTACAATGAGCAGTTCTTC
TRBJ1-5 NA TRBD1 TRBV19 CASRIRDREHNQPQHF TGTGCCAGTAGAATCCGGGACAGGGAACACAATCAGCCCCAGCATTTT
TRBJ1-5 NA NA TRBV5-1 CASSFVPGGTGTQHF TGCGCCAGCAGCTTCGTACCCGGGGGAACGGGGACCCAGCATTTT
TRBJ1-3 NA NA TRBV4-1 CASSQSQFSGNTIYF TGCGCCAGCAGCCAATCCCAGTTCTCTGGAAACACCATATATTTT
TRBJ2-3 once NA TRBV5-6 CASSRGTPGPDTQYF TGTGCCAGCAGCCGCGGGACTCCGGGGCCCGATACGCAGTATTTT
TRBJ1-2 NA NA TRBV11-3 CASSSDSYGYTF TGTGCCAGCAGTTCTGACAGCTATGGCTACACCTTC
TRBJ1-2 NA NA TRBV28 CASTSAYGYTF TGTGCCAGCACTTCAGCATATGGCTACACCTTC
TRBJ2-2 large NA TRBV11-2 CASSPPVGELFF TGTGCCAGCAGCCCCCCTGTAGGGGAGCTGTTTTTT
TRBJ2-7 NA NA TRBV25-1 CASLDSTSYEQYF TGTGCCAGCTTGGACAGCACGTCCTACGAGCAGTACTTC
TRBJ1-1 NA NA TRBV5-5 CASSLQQGMNTEAFF TGTGCCAGCAGCTTGCAACAGGGTATGAACACTGAAGCTTTCTTT
TRBJ2-7 NA TRBD2 TRBV2 CASSGTSGDSYEQYF TGTGCCAGCAGTGGGACTAGCGGGGACTCCTACGAGCAGTACTTC
TRBJ2-6 NA TRBD1 TRBV11-2 CASSPGQGAGSGANVLTF TGTGCCAGCAGCCCAGGACAGGGGGCGGGCTCTGGGGCCAACGTCCTGACTTTC
TRBJ1-1 NA NA TRBV5-8 CASSPTSGAPEAFF TGTGCCAGCAGCCCCACGTCGGGGGCGCCTGAAGCTTTCTTT
TRBJ1-2 NA NA TRBV6-6 CASSYSIYGYTF TGTGCCAGCAGTTACTCGATTTATGGCTACACCTTC
TRBJ2-1 NA NA TRBV9 CASSVGPRSSYNEQFF TGTGCCAGCAGCGTAGGGCCTCGGAGCTCCTACAATGAGCAGTTCTTC
TRBJ2-4 NA NA TRBV19 CASSIGGGGLAKNIQYF TGTGCCAGTAGTATAGGTGGAGGCGGGCTAGCCAAAAACATTCAGTACTTC
TRBJ1-1 NA TRBD1 TRBV4-2 CASLRDRGSTEAFF TGTGCCAGCTTGAGGGACAGGGGGAGCACTGAAGCTTTCTTT